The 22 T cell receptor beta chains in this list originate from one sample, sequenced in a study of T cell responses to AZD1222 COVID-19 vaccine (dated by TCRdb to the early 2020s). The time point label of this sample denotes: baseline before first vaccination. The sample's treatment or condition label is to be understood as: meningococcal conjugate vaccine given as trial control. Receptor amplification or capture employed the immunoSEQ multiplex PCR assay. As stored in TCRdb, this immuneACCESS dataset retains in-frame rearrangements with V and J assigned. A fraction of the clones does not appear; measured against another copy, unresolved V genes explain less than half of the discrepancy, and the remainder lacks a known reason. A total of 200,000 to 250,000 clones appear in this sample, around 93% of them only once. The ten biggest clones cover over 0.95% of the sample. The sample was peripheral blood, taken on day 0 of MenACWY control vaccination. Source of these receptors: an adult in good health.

The CDR3 DNA reads as TGCGCCAGCAGCCCCACTCTTACAGAGAACACTGAAGCTTTCTTT. It encodes CASSPTLTENTEAFF. The V and J genes are TRBV4-3 and TRBJ1-1; D gene uncertain. This CDR3 has 15 amino acids. CDR1 and CDR2 from the germline V gene are LGHNA and YSLEER. Trimming took off 4 bases at V and 1 base at J, with 13 bases between the two ends.

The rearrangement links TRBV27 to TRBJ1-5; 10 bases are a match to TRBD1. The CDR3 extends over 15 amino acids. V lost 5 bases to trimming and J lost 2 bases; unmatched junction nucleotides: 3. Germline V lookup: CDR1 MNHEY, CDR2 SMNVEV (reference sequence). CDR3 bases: TGTGCCAGCAGTGGAGGGACAGGGGGCAATCAGCCCCAGCATTTT. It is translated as CASSGGTGGNQPQHF.

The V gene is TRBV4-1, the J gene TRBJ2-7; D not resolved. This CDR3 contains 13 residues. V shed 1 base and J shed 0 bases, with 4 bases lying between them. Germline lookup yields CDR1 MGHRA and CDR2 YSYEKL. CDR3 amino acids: CASSQVGSYEQYF. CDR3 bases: TGCGCCAGCAGCCAAGTCGGCTCCTACGAGCAGTACTTC.

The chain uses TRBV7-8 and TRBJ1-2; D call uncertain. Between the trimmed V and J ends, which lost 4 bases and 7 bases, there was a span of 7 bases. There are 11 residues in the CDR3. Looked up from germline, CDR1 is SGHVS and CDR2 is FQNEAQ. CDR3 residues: CASSSGLGYTF. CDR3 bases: TGTGCCAGCAGCTCAGGTCTTGGCTACACCTTC.

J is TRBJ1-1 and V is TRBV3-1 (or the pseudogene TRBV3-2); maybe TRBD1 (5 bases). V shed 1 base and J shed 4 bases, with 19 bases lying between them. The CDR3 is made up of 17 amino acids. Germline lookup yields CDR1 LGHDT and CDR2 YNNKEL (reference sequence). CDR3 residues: CASSQARGSGLATEAFF. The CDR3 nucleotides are TGTGCCAGCAGCCAAGCTCGAGGGTCAGGGTTGGCCACTGAAGCTTTCTTT.

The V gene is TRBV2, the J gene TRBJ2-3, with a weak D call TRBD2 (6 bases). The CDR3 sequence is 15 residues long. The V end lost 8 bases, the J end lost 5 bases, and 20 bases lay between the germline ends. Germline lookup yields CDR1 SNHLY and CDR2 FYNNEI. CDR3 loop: CASRFRDSPRDTQYF. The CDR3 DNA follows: TGTGCCAGCCGGTTCCGGGACTCCCCCCGAGATACGCAGTATTTT.

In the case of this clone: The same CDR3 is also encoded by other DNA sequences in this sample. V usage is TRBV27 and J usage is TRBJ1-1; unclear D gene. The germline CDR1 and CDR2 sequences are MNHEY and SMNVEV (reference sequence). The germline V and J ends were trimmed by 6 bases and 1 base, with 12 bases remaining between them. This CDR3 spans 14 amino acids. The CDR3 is CASSLVSGNTEAFF. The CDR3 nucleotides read TGTGCCAGCAGCTTGGTAAGCGGGAACACTGAAGCTTTCTTT.

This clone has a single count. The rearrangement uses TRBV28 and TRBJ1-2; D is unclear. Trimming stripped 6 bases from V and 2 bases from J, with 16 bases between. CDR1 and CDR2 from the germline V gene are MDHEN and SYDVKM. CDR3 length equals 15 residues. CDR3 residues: CASSPRVGGNYGYTF. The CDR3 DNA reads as TGTGCCAGCAGCCCTCGGGTGGGCGGAAACTATGGCTACACCTTC.

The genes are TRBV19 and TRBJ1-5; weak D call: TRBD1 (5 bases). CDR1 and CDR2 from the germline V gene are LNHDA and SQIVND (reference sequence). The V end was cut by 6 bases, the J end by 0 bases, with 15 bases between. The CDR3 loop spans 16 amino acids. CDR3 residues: CASSPDRPFSNQPQHF. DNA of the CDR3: TGTGCCAGTAGCCCCGACAGACCGTTTAGCAATCAGCCCCAGCATTTT.

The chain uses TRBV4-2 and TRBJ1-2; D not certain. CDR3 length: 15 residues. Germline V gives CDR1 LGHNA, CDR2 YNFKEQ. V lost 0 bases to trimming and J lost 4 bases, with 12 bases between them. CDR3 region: CASSQEVTAVYGYTF. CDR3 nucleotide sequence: TGTGCCAGCAGCCAAGAAGTAACGGCGGTCTATGGCTACACCTTC.

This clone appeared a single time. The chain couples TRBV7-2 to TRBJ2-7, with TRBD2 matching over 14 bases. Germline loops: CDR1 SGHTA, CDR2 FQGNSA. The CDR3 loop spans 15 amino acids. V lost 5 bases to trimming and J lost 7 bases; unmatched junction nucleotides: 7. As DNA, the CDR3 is TGTGCCAGCAGCGCGACTAGCGGGGGGGCGGGAGAGCAGTACTTC. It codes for CASSATSGGAGEQYF.

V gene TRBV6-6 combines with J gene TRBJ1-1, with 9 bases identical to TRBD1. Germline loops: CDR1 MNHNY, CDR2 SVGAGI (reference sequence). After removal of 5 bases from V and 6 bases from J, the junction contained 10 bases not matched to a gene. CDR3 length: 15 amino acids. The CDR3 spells CASSQQGAVYPEAFF. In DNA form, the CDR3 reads TGTGCCAGCAGTCAACAGGGGGCGGTCTACCCTGAAGCTTTCTTT.

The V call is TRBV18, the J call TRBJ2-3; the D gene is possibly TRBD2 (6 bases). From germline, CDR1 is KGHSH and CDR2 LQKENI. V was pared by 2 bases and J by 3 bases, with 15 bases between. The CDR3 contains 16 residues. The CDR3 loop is CASSPKVEAGTDTQYF. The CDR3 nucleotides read TGTGCCAGCTCACCAAAGGTGGAGGCGGGGACAGATACGCAGTATTTT.

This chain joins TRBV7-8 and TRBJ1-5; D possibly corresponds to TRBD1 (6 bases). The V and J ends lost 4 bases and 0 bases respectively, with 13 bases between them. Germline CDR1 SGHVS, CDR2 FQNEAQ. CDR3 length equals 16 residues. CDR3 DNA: TGTGCCAGCAGCTCAGGGGCGGGTAATAGCAATCAGCCCCAGCATTTT. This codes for CASSSGAGNSNQPQHF.

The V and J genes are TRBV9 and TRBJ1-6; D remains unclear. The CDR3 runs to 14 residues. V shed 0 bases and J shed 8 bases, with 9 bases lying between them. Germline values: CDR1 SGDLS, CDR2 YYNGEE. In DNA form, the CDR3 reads TGTGCCAGCAGCGTAGTTCCCGAGGATTCACCCCTCCACTTT. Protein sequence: CASSVVPEDSPLHF.

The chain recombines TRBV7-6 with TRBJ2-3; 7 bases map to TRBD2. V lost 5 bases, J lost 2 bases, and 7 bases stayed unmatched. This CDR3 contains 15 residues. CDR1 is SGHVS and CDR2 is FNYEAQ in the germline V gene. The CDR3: CASSTPGTTTDTQYF. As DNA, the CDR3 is TGTGCCAGCAGCACCCCCGGGACTACCACAGATACGCAGTATTTT.

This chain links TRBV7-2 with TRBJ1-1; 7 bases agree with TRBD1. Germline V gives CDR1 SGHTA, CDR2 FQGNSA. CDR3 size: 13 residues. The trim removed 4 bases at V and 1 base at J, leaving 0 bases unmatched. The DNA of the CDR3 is TGTGCCAGCAGCTCAGGGGGGAACACTGAAGCTTTCTTT. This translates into CASSSGGNTEAFF.

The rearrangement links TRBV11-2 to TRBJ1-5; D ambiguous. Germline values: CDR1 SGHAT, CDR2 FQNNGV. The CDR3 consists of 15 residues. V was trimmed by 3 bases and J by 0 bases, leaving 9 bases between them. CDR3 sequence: CASSFHAGSNQPQHF. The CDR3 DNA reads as TGTGCCAGCAGCTTCCATGCAGGTAGCAATCAGCCCCAGCATTTT.

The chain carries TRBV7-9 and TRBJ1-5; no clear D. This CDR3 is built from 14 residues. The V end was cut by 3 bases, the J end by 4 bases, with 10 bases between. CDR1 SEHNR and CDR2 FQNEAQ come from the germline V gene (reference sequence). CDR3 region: CASSFTGVNQPQHF. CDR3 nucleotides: TGTGCCAGCAGCTTTACCGGGGTTAATCAGCCCCAGCATTTT.

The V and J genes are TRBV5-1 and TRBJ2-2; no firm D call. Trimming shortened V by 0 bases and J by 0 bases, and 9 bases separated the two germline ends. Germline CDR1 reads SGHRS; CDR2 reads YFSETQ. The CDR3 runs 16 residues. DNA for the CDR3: TGCGCCAGCAGCTTGGGTCCTAGTTCGAACACCGGGGAGCTGTTTTTT. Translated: CASSLGPSSNTGELFF.

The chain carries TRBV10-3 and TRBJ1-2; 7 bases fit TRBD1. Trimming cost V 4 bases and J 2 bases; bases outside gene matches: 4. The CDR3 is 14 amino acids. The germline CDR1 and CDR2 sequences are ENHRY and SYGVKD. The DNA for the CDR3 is TGTGCCATCAGTGTAGGCAGGGGGAACTATGGCTACACCTTC. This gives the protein CAISVGRGNYGYTF.

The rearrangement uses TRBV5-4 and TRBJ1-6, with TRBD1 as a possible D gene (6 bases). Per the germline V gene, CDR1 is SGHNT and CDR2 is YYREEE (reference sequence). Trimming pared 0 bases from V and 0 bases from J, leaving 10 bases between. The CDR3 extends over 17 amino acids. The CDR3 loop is CASSLAGGSSYNSPLHF. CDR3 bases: TGTGCCAGCAGCTTGGCCGGGGGCAGCTCCTATAATTCACCCCTCCACTTT.